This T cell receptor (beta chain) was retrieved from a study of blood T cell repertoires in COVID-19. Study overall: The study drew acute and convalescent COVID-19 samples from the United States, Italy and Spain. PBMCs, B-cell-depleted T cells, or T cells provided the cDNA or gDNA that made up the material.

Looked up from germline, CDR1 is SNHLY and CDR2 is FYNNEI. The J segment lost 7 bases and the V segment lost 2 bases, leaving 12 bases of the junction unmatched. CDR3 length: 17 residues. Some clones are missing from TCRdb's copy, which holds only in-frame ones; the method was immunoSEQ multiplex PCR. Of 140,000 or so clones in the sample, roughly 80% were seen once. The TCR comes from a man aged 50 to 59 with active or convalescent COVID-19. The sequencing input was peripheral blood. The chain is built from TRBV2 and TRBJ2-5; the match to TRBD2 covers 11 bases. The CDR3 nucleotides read TGTGCCAGCAGTGAATTGGAGGGACTAGCGGCCCCCGGGACCCAGTACTTC. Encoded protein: CASSELEGLAAPGTQYF.